This T cell receptor beta chain was captured by sequencing in a study of CXCR3-negative and CXCR3-positive naive CD8 T cells. Whole-study findings and limits: More hydrophobic TRB CDR3s occurred in CXCR3-positive than in CXCR3-negative naive cells.

UMI-labeled TRB cDNA libraries were prepared by 5' RACE. TCRdb processed the 5' RACE reads again and assigns one entry to each CDR3 protein, with no DNA. This sample's table has fewer than 90,000 distinct CDR3 sequences. About this clonotype itself: Its antigen is undetermined.

The germline CDR1 and CDR2 sequences are SGHRS and YFSETQ. This CDR3 has 14 residues. The clonotype comes from a human donor in good health. Some clones in this sample may be carry-over from other donors' samples. Input material: naive CXCR3+ CD8+ T cells from blood. Subset specified: CD45RO-CCR7+CD27+CD95- naive CD8+ T cells expressing CXCR3 (TNR3+). J is TRBJ1-1 and V is TRBV5-1; no DNA is available, so the TRBD1 call from TCRdb remains unchecked. CDR3 loop: CASSLQGPNTEAFF.